This T cell receptor beta chain was found in a study of T cell repertoires in cytomegalovirus infection. Study overall: Based on public TCR beta signatures, there were indications of CMV infection and of a matching HLA type. Study-level findings and limits: Frequencies of public TCR beta families were cumulated, and this identified carriers of CMV plus the relevant HLA. Dominating the ex vivo response were HLA-C-restricted CMV-specific TCR beta clonotypes.

This CDR3 region has 15 residues. The ends lost 0 bases at V and 1 base at J; junction bases unmatched: 4. The V gene's germline CDR1 is DFQATT and CDR2 SNEGSKA (reference sequence). Using its own MiXCR run on the reads, TCRdb lists one record per CDR3 protein. The table has 830,000 or so distinct CDR3 sequences, around a third seen once. A note on this clonotype: Its specificity is not known.

This TCR derives from a human donor in good health (CMV status not recorded). Some clones in this sample may be carry-over from other donors' samples. Sequences were derived from cultured CD8+ T cells from PBMCs, sampled from culture after CMV antigen stimulation. The chain carries TRBV20-1 and TRBJ1-1; 8 bases match TRBD1. The CDR3 region is CSARDPGQANTEAFF. CDR3 coding DNA: TGCAGTGCTAGAGACCCGGGACAGGCGAACACTGAAGCTTTCTTT.